This is a list of T cell receptor beta chains from one sample in a study of shared clonotypes between healthy human individuals. Data came from immunoSEQ multiplex PCR; TCRdb stores just in-frame clones and leaves some out. This table has 300,000 to 400,000 clones, around 86% appearing once. The specimen sequenced was memory CD8+ T cells sorted from blood. These receptors all come from a man younger than 35 in good health. CDR3s include the opening cysteine and the closing phenylalanine or tryptophan. The order of the fields is V gene, CDR3 protein.

TRBV19 CASAGTGLGNTEAFF
TRBV28 CASSTGQLTGSPLHF
TRBV7-6 CASSSFLAGGTDTQYF
TRBV4-1 CASSQAGGMNTEAFF
TRBV9 CASSPSPGVASGRFKNIQYF
TRBV10-3 CAISPANRDGNTDTQYF
TRBV6-6 CASSSGLVLHEQYF
TRBV9 CASSVVGQAGELFF
TRBV27 CASRPGLGPGREQYF
TRBV5-4 CASSATGAGELFF
TRBV4-1 CASSPWAGVGTGELFF
TRBV4-3 CASSMERELDEQYF
TRBV10-2 CASSEVGYNEQFF
TRBV5-1 CASSWDADTGELFF
TRBV7-9 CASSVEGLHETQYF
TRBV4-1 CASRVDRGAYNEQFF